Included here is one T cell receptor beta chain sequence, with context. Its antigen is currently not known. No quality values exist for individual bases; no much larger clone is one base distant. V is trimmed back by 4 bases and J by 3 bases, and the junction contains 2 bases that no gene match accounts for. Spanning cysteine to phenylalanine, the CDR3 consists of 13 amino acids. Only CDR3 DNA is held: 39 bases, read in frame from base 1. From a lookup of the germline V gene, CDR1 and CDR2 are SGHTA and FQGNSA. This record belongs to a study of cytomegalovirus exposure and HLA in healthy donors (dated by TCRdb to 2016 to 2017). About the study as a whole: The 666 repertoires of the first cohort and the roughly 120 validation repertoires were produced on the same platform, according to a later analysis. A separate validation cohort of approximately 120 different subjects was used in addition to the 666-subject first cohort. The study aimed to test whether cataloging public T cell receptors could reveal signatures of past pathogen exposure. To predict cytomegalovirus infection status, the study combined high-throughput TCR immunosequencing, statistical association of individual TCRs with disease status, and machine learning.

Separate from the roughly 650-subject first cohort, the validation cohort of about 110 subjects was the group to which the donors belonged. The library was made by the immunoSEQ multiplex PCR assay. In the authors' own workflow: A statistical classification framework was built for diagnosing cytomegalovirus status from the catalog of TCR beta chain sequences. This is the immuneACCESS table as TCRdb keeps it, with only in-frame sequences that have V and J called. A part of the clones is gone; compared with another copy, unresolved V genes explain less than half, and the rest is unexplained. The DNA was the basis for D and trimming; V, J and clone size are from that table. The sample has some 120,000 clones on record, approximately 95% of them singletons. In total, the top ten clones hold 1.7% of the sample. What the authors observed across the whole study: Most TCR sequences were observed very rarely across donors, whereas some public TCRs were present in many individuals. The authors suggested that the approach could potentially be generalized to other disease states and immunological phenotypes. The study listed approximately 150 TCR beta chains as associated with cytomegalovirus. In vitro tests confirmed that three of the cytomegalovirus-associated TCR beta chains recognize cytomegalovirus antigens. A later analysis had no HLA typing for the validation cohort, so co-occurrence there was scored across all 130 or so repertoires. A later analysis found that TCRs clustered in the first cohort also tended to co-occur in the 110 or so validation repertoires, with about 94% of cluster scores above 0. The classifier was reported to diagnose cytomegalovirus status with high specificity and sensitivity in both the original cohort and the validation cohort.

The source is a young man in good health and CMV-seronegative. Sequencing was done on a sample of PBMCs. The V and J genes are TRBV7-2 and TRBJ1-1; 7 bases in the junction line up with TRBD1. CDR3 loop: CASSYTGDTEAFF. The nucleotides read TGTGCCAGCAGCTATACAGGGGACACTGAAGCTTTCTTT.